One T cell receptor (beta chain) is described in this entry. The antigen remains unidentified. Germline assignment: CDR1 SNHLY and CDR2 FYNNEI. The V gene end was trimmed by 10 bases and the J gene end by 5 bases; junction bases not matched to a gene: 14. The CDR3 extends over 15 amino acids. This sample stems from a study of post-analysis software for immune sequencing data. Whole-study results and caveats: Relative to controls, patients had five TRBV segments at higher frequency, with TRBV5-6, TRBV5-1 and TRBV20-1 among these.

cDNA libraries for TCR beta contained unique molecular identifiers. TCRdb processed the PCR reads anew with MiXCR; each CDR3 protein has one entry. The profile shows approximately 180,000 distinct CDR3 sequences, roughly 31% of them singletons. This sequence originates from a girl aged 10 to 17 with multiple sclerosis. The sequencing sample was made of blood. The J gene is TRBJ2-5, the V gene TRBV2; 9 bases fit TRBD1. In nucleotides, the CDR3 is TGTGCCACCAGCACCGGGACAGGGTGGCAGGAGACCCAGTACTTC. Its translation: CATSTGTGWQETQYF.